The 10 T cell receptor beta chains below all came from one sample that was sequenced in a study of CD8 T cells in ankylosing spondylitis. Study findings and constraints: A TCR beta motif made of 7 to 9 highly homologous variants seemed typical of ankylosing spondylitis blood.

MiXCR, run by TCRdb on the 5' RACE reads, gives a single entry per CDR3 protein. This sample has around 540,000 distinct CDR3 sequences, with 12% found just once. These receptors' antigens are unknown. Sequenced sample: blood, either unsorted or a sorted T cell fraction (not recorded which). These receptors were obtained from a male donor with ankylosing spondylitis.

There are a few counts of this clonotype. The CDR3 DNA is TGTGCCAGCAGCCAAGGGCCTAGCGTCAATGAGCAGTTCTTC. Its protein is CASSQGPSVNEQFF. This chain connects TRBV3-1 to TRBJ2-1, with a possible D match to TRBD2 (6 bases). There are 14 residues in the CDR3. Per the germline V gene, CDR1 is LGHDT and CDR2 is YNNKEL (reference sequence). Trimming shortened V by 1 base and J by 6 bases, and 10 bases separated the two germline ends.

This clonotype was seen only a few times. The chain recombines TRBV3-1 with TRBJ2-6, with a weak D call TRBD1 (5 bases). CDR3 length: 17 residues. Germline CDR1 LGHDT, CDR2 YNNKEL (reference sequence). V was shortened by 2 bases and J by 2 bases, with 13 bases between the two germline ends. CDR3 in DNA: TGTGCCAGCAGCCAACTGTCATTAGGGGCTGGGGCCAACGTCCTGACTTTC. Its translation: CASSQLSLGAGANVLTF.

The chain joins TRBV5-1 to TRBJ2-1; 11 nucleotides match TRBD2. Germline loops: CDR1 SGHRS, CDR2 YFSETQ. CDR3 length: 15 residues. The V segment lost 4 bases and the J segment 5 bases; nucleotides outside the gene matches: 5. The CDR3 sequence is CASSNSGRAHNEQFF. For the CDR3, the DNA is TGCGCCAGCAGCAATAGCGGGAGGGCCCACAATGAGCAGTTCTTC.

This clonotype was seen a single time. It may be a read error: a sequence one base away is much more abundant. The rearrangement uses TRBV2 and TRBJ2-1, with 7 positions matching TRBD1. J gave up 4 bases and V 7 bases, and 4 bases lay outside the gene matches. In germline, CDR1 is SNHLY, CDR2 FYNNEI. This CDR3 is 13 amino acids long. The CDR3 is CASTRDRYNEQFF. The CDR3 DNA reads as TGTGCCAGCACCCGGGACAGATACAATGAGCAGTTCTTC.

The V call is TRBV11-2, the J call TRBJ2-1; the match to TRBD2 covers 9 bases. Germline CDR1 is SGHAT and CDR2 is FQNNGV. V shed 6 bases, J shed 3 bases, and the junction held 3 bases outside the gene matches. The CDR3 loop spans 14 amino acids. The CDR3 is CASSGLASYNEQFF. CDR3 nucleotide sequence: TGTGCCAGCAGTGGACTAGCGAGCTACAATGAGCAGTTCTTC. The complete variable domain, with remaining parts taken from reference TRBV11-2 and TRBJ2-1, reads EAGVAQSPRYKIIEKRQSVAFWCNPISGHATLYWYQQILGQGPKLLIQFQNNGVVDDSQLPKDRFSAERLKGVDSTLKIQPAKLEDSAVYLCASSGLASYNEQFFGPGTRLTVL.

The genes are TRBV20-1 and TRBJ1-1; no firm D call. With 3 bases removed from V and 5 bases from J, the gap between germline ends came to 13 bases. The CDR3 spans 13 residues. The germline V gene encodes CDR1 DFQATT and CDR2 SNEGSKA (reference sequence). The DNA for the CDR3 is TGCAGTGCTAGGGGCGGGTTAGGGACTGAAGCTTTCTTT. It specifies CSARGGLGTEAFF.

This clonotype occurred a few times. CDR3 region: CATGTSGSAGNEQFF. In DNA, the CDR3 is TGCGCCACCGGGACTAGCGGGAGTGCAGGCAATGAGCAGTTCTTC. The chain uses TRBV10-2 and TRBJ2-1; 14 positions match TRBD2. CDR1 and CDR2 from the germline V gene are WSHSY and SAAADI. V lost 10 bases and J lost 6; bases outside the gene matches: 8. The CDR3 sequence is 15 residues long.

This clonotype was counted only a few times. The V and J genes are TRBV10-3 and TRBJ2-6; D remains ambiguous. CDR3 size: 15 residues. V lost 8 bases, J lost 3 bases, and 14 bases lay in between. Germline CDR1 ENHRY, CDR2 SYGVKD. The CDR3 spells CAISTEWGGANVLTF. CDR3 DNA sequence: TGTGCCATCTCGACGGAGTGGGGTGGGGCCAACGTCCTGACTTTC.

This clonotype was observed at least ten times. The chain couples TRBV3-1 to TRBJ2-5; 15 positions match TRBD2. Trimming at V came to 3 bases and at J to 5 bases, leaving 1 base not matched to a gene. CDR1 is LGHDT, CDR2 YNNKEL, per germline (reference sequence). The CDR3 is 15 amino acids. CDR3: CASSHGLAGGETQYF. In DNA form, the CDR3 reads TGTGCCAGCAGCCACGGACTAGCGGGAGGGGAGACCCAGTACTTC.

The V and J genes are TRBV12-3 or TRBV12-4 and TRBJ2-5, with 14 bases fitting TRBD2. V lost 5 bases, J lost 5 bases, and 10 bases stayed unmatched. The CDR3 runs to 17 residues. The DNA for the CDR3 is TGTGCCAGCAGTCCCCATCGACTAGCGGGAGGGGTGGAGACCCAGTACTTC. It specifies CASSPHRLAGGVETQYF.